A single sample is the source of the 9 T cell receptor beta chains below, sequenced in a study of regulatory T cells in long-lasting Graves disease. Relying on iRepertoire HTBI primers and Arm-PCR of CDR3 regions, the team built TCR beta libraries. TCRdb re-called the multiplex PCR reads through MiXCR, storing one row per CDR3 protein. The sample has 400,000 to 550,000 distinct CDR3 sequences, about 17% seen once. Time point noted: newly diagnosed GD, antithyroid drugs for less than 3 months. Making the TCR library involved RNA that had been extracted from PBMCs. These data were also filed under a second study, of T cells in Graves' hyperthyroidism and ophthalmopathy.

The input for sequencing was peripheral blood mononuclear cells (PBMCs), taken at new diagnosis, from a patient treated with antithyroid drugs. Receptors were obtained from a woman younger than 45 with Graves disease.

This clonotype was seen repeatedly, ten times or more. The V gene is TRBV6-1, the J gene TRBJ2-7, with 7 bases lining up with TRBD1. The CDR3 loop spans 16 amino acids. Germline V gives CDR1 MNHNS, CDR2 SASEGT. The V segment lost 4 bases and the J segment 7 bases; nucleotides outside the gene matches: 16. CDR3 nucleotides: TGTGCCAGCAGTGGCACTCCGGGACAGTTAGTGGAAGAGCAGTACTTC. Its protein product is CASSGTPGQLVEEQYF.

V and J are TRBV2 and TRBJ1-3; possibly TRBD1 for D (6 bases). The CDR3 is 14 amino acids. V was clipped by 6 bases and J by 4 bases, with 13 bases between them. Germline CDR1 and CDR2: SNHLY and FYNNEI. The DNA of the CDR3 is TGTGCCAGCAGACCTACAGGGCTCGGAAACACCATATATTTT. Protein: CASRPTGLGNTIYF.

The sample holds many counts of this clonotype. The chain recombines TRBV2 with TRBJ2-1, with unresolved D. The CDR3 length is 15 residues. Germline CDR1 is SNHLY and CDR2 is FYNNEI. Between the trimmed V and J ends, which lost 7 bases and 8 bases, there was a span of 21 bases. CDR3 sequence: CASTLKGGRTDEQFF. The CDR3 DNA is TGTGCCAGCACCTTAAAAGGTGGTAGAACCGATGAGCAGTTCTTC.

This clonotype was seen ten or more times. The chain couples TRBV12-3 or TRBV12-4 to TRBJ2-1, with 16 bases lining up with TRBD2. Germline trimming cut 5 bases from V and 5 bases from J; bases unmatched to any gene: 0. The CDR3 loop spans 15 amino acids. The CDR3 bases are TGTGCCAGCAGTGGGACTAGCGGGAGGGACAATGAGCAGTTCTTC. As protein: CASSGTSGRDNEQFF.

The table lists this clonotype with a few counts. This chain connects TRBV5-1 to TRBJ2-5; the match to TRBD2 covers 13 bases. The V gene's germline CDR1 is SGHRS and CDR2 YFSETQ. V lost 4 bases to trimming and J lost 5 bases; unmatched junction nucleotides: 5. CDR3 length equals 15 residues. In DNA, the CDR3 is TGCGCCAGCAGCGGGGGACTAGCGGGATCGGAGACCCAGTACTTC. It encodes CASSGGLAGSETQYF.

This clonotype has a handful of counts. The chain joins TRBV28 to TRBJ2-1, with 9 bases matching TRBD1. The ends lost 4 bases at V and 2 bases at J; junction bases unmatched: 3. The CDR3 has 15 amino acids. CDR1 and CDR2 from the germline V gene are MDHEN and SYDVKM. CDR3 nucleotides: TGTGCCAGCAGTTCCCGGGACAGGGCCTACAATGAGCAGTTCTTC. Amino acid sequence: CASSSRDRAYNEQFF.

This clonotype has ten or more counts. V gene TRBV7-2 combines with J gene TRBJ2-6; D not resolved. The CDR3 totals 16 residues. CDR1 and CDR2 (germline): SGHTA, FQGNSA. Trimming shortened V by 5 bases and J by 0 bases, and 11 bases separated the two germline ends. The DNA of the CDR3 is TGTGCCAGCAGCCGCGGACCGCGCTCTGGGGCCAACGTCCTGACTTTC. Amino acid sequence: CASSRGPRSGANVLTF. Full variable domain (outside the CDR3, taken from reference TRBV7-2 and TRBJ2-6): GAGVSQSPSNKVTEKGKDVELRCDPISGHTALYWYRQSLGQGLEFLIYFQGNSAPDKSGLPSDRFSAERTGGSVSTLTIQRTQQEDSAVYLCASSRGPRSGANVLTFGAGSRLTVL.

This sequence joins TRBV29-1 and TRBJ2-4, with D possibly being TRBD1 (5 bases). The CDR3 spans 12 residues. Deletions cut 2 bases from V and 7 bases from J, with 9 bases between. Per germline, CDR1 SQVTM and CDR2 ANQGSEA. The CDR3 DNA is TGCAGCGTTGAAAGTCAGGGCAACATTCAGTACTTC. Translated, it gives CSVESQGNIQYF.

This clonotype was counted at least ten times. This chain joins TRBV29-1 and TRBJ1-2; no definite D call. The CDR3 spans 13 residues. Between the trimmed V and J ends, which lost 4 bases and 1 base, there was a span of 10 bases. Per germline, CDR1 SQVTM and CDR2 ANQGSEA. CDR3 sequence (DNA): TGCAGCGTTGTGCCCGGGGTTAACTATGGCTACACCTTC. Translating gives CSVVPGVNYGYTF.